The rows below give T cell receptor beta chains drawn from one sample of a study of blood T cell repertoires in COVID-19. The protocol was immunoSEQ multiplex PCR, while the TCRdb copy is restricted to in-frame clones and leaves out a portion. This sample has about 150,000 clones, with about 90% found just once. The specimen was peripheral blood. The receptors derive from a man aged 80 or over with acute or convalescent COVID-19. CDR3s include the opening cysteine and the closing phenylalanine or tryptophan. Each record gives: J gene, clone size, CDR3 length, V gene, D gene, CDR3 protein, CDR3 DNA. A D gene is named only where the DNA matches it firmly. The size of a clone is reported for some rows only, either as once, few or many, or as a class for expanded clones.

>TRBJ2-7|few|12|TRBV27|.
CASSLDSIRQYF
TGTGCCAGCAGTCTCGACTCAATTCGGCAGTACTTC
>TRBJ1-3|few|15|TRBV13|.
CASSLSPYSGNTIYF
TGTGCCAGCAGCCTCAGTCCGTACTCTGGAAACACCATATATTTT
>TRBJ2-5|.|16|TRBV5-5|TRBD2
CASSYQITSAQETQYF
TGTGCCAGCAGCTACCAAATCACTAGCGCCCAAGAGACCCAGTACTTC
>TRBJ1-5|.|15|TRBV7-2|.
CASSLVEGGNQPQHF
TGTGCCAGCAGCTTGGTGGAGGGCGGAAATCAGCCCCAGCATTTT
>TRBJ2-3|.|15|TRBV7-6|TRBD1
CASSPTGGITDTQYF
TGTGCCAGCAGCCCTACAGGGGGCATAACAGATACGCAGTATTTT
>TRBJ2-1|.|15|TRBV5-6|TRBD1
CASSLTGTGHNEQFF
TGTGCCAGCAGCCTAACCGGGACAGGGCACAATGAGCAGTTCTTC
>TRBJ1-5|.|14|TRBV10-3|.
CAISVDRLGQPQHF
TGTGCCATCAGTGTCGACAGGCTGGGGCAGCCCCAGCATTTT
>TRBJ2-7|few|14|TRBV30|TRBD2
CAWSAGTNLGEQYF
TGTGCCTGGAGTGCCGGGACTAACCTCGGAGAGCAGTACTTC
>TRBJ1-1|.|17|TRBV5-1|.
CASSLFSGGQAADEAFF
TGCGCCAGCAGCTTGTTCTCAGGCGGGCAGGCCGCTGATGAAGCTTTCTTT
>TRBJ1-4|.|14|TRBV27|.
CASSWQGSGEKLFF
TGTGCCAGCAGTTGGCAGGGGTCCGGGGAAAAACTGTTTTTT
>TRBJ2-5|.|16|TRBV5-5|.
CASSLDGTLRQETQYF
TGTGCCAGCAGCTTAGATGGAACTTTGCGGCAAGAGACCCAGTACTTC
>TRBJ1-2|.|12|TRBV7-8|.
CASSLWGDGYTF
TGTGCCAGCAGCTTATGGGGAGACGGCTACACCTTC
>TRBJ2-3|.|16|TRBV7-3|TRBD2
CASSPGLAGVGDTQYF
TGTGCCAGCAGCCCTGGACTAGCGGGAGTCGGAGATACGCAGTATTTT
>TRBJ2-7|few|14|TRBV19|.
CASSITRAPYEQYF
TGTGCCAGTAGTATAACGCGGGCCCCCTACGAGCAGTACTTC
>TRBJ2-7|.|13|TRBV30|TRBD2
CAWKSSGHYEQYF
TGTGCCTGGAAGTCTAGCGGGCACTACGAGCAGTACTTC
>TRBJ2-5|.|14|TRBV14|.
CASSPTWGLETQYF
TGTGCCAGCAGCCCTACATGGGGGCTGGAGACCCAGTACTTC
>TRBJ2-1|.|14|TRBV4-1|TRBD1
CASSQRQGYNEQFF
TGCGCCAGCAGCCAGCGACAGGGGTACAATGAGCAGTTCTTC
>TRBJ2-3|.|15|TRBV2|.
CASRWAPTGTDTQYF
TGTGCCAGCAGATGGGCCCCGACGGGCACAGATACGCAGTATTTT
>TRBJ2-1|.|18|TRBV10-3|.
CAISATTISPRSYNEQFF
TGTGCCATCTCGGCAACGACAATCTCACCCCGCTCCTACAATGAGCAGTTCTTC
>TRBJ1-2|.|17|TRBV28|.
CASSPTQLGAYNYGYTF
TGTGCCAGCAGCCCGACCCAACTCGGAGCCTATAACTATGGCTACACCTTC
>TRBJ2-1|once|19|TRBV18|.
CASSPPRSGVKSSYNEQFF
TGTGCCAGCTCACCACCTAGATCCGGAGTCAAGAGCTCCTACAATGAGCAGTTCTTC
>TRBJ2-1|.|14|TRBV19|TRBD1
CASSRDSRYNEQFF
TGTGCCAGTAGTAGGGACAGTAGGTACAATGAGCAGTTCTTC
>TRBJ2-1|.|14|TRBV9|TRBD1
CASSEWDSNNEQFF
TGTGCCAGCAGCGAATGGGACAGCAACAATGAGCAGTTCTTC
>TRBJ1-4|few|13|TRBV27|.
CASRRTENEKLFF
TGTGCCAGCAGAAGGACAGAAAATGAAAAACTGTTTTTT
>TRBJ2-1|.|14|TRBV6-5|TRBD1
CASSPDRGPSKQFF
TGTGCCAGCAGCCCCGACAGGGGCCCGTCCAAACAGTTCTTC
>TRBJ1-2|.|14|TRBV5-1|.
CASSLSEGGYGYTF
TGCGCCAGCAGCTTGTCGGAGGGCGGCTATGGCTACACCTTC
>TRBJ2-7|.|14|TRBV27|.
CASSLYYGSYEQYF
TGTGCCAGCAGTTTATATTACGGGTCCTACGAGCAGTACTTC
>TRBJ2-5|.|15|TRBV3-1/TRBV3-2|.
CASSYLRDFYGTQYF
TGTGCCAGCAGTTACCTACGGGACTTTTACGGGACCCAGTACTTC
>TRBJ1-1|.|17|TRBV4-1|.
CASSLFGTTKKNTEAFF
TGCGCCAGCAGCTTGTTCGGGACTACAAAAAAGAACACTGAAGCTTTCTTT
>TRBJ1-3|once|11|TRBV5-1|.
CASSLGDTIYF
TGCGCCAGCAGCCTGGGAGACACCATATATTTT
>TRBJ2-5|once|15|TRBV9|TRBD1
CASSVAGTGQETQYF
TGTGCCAGCAGCGTAGCAGGGACAGGGCAAGAGACCCAGTACTTC
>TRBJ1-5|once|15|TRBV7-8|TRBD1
CASSLLTGGRQPQHF
TGTGCCAGCAGCTTGCTTACAGGGGGCCGTCAGCCCCAGCATTTT
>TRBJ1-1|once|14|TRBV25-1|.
CASSGLQGDTEAFF
TGTGCCAGCAGTGGACTGCAGGGCGACACTGAAGCTTTCTTT
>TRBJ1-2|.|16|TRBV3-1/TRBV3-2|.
CASSQSISTRSYGYTF
TGTGCCAGCAGCCAATCCATTTCGACCCGGAGCTATGGCTACACCTTC
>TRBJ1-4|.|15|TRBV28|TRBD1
CASSRQGVGNEKLFF
TGTGCCAGCAGCCGACAGGGTGTGGGGAATGAAAAACTGTTTTTT
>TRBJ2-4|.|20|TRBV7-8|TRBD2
CASSQSGGDVSGRAKNIQYF
TGTGCCAGCAGCCAATCGGGAGGGGATGTTAGCGGGAGGGCCAAAAACATTCAGTACTTC
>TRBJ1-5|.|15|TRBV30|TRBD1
CAWSVGGTGNQPQHF
TGTGCCTGGAGTGTAGGGGGCACTGGCAATCAGCCCCAGCATTTT
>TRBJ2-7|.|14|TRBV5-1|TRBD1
CASSLRQGGHEQYF
TGCGCCAGCAGCCTGAGACAGGGGGGCCACGAGCAGTACTTC
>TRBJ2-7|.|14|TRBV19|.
CASSIVGSASEQYF
TGTGCCAGTAGTATAGTTGGGAGCGCGTCCGAGCAGTACTTC
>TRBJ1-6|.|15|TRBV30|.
CAWSPGEGGNSPLHF
TGTGCCTGGAGTCCCGGAGAAGGGGGTAATTCACCCCTCCACTTT
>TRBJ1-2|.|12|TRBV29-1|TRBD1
CSVEDRAAGYTF
TGCAGCGTTGAGGACAGGGCTGCTGGCTACACCTTC
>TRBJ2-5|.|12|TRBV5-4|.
CASRTSGETQYF
TGTGCCAGCAGAACCAGCGGGGAGACCCAGTACTTC
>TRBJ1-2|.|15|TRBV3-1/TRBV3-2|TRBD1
CASSQDDRGSKIYTF
TGTGCCAGCAGCCAGGATGACAGGGGTTCCAAAATCTACACCTTC
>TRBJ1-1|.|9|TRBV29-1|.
CSADTEAFF
TGCAGCGCCGACACTGAAGCTTTCTTT
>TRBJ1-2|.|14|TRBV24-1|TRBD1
CATSDPGTGFGYTF
TGTGCCACCAGTGACCCCGGGACAGGGTTTGGCTACACCTTC
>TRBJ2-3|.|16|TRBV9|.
CASSVESTQSTDTQYF
TGTGCCAGCAGCGTAGAATCGACACAGAGCACAGATACGCAGTATTTT
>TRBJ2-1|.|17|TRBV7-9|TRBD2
CASSLAPGGPSHNEQFF
TGTGCCAGCAGCTTAGCGCCGGGAGGGCCCTCCCACAATGAGCAGTTCTTC
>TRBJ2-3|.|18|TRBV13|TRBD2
CASSLRTTSGGALDTQYF
TGTGCCAGCAGCTTAAGAACGACTAGCGGGGGGGCCTTAGATACGCAGTATTTT
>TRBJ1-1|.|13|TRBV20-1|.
CSASLGGGTEAFF
TGCAGTGCTAGTTTGGGGGGTGGGACTGAAGCTTTCTTT
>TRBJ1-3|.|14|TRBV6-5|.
CASRPSGSGNTIYF
TGTGCCAGCAGGCCCAGCGGCTCTGGAAACACCATATATTTT
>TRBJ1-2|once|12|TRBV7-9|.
CASSGEGYGYTF
TGTGCCAGCAGCGGAGAGGGATATGGCTACACCTTC
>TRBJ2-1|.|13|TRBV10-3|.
CAIRKGEYDEQFF
TGTGCCATCAGAAAGGGAGAATATGATGAGCAGTTCTTC
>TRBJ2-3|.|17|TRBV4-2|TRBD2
CASSRYRLASSTDTQYF
TGTGCCAGCAGCCGGTACCGACTAGCGAGTAGCACAGATACGCAGTATTTT
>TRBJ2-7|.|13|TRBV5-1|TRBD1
CASSPGPTGEQYF
TGCGCCAGCAGCCCCGGGCCGACAGGGGAGCAGTACTTC
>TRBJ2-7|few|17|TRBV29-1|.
CSVETRGMLSGVYEQYF
TGCAGCGTTGAGACCAGAGGAATGCTTTCGGGGGTCTACGAGCAGTACTTC